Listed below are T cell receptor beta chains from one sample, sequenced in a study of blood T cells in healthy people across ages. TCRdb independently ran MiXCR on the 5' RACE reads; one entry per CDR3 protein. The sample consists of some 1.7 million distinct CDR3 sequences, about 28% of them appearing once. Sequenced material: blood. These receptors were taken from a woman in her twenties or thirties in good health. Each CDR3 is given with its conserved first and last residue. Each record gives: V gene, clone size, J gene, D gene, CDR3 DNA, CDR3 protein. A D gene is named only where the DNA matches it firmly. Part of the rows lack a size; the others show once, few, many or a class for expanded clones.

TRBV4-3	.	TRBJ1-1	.	TGCGCCAGCAGCCATACAGGGACGGATAGCACTGAAGCTTTCTTT	CASSHTGTDSTEAFF
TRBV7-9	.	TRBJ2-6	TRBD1	TGTGCCAGCAGCGGCCCATTTAAACAGGGGTGGGCCAACGTCCTGACTTTC	CASSGPFKQGWANVLTF
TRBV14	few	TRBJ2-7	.	TGTGCCAGCAGCCAAGGCAGAGAGCTCTACGAGCAGTACTTC	CASSQGRELYEQYF
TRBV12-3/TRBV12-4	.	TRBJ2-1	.	TGTGCCAGTACCCCTTTAAGGGGGACCTACAATGAGCAGTTCTTC	CASTPLRGTYNEQFF
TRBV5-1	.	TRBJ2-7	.	TGCGCCAGCAGCTTGGCCATAGGGGTGGCCGGATTCAATGAGCAGTACTTC	CASSLAIGVAGFNEQYF
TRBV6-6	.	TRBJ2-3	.	TGTGCCAGCAGTTACGGGAGGGGGGCCGACTCAGATACGCAGTATTTT	CASSYGRGADSDTQYF
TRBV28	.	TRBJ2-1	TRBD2	TGTGCCAGCACCCCCTGGGGAGGGCTTTTGGATGAGCAGTTCTTC	CASTPWGGLLDEQFF
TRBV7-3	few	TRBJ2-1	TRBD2	TGTGCCAGCAGCTTAGCGGGACTAGGTGATGAGCAGTTCTTC	CASSLAGLGDEQFF
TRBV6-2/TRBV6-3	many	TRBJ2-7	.	TGTGCCAGCAGCCGGCCGGGACTCCACTACGAGCAGTACTTC	CASSRPGLHYEQYF
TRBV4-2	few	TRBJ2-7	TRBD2	TGTGCCAGCAGCCAAGAAGGAGGGCTAGCGGGGGCCTACGAGCAGTACTTC	CASSQEGGLAGAYEQYF
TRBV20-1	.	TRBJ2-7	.	TGCAGTGCTAGGAGTTCAGGGTTCAGCTCCTACGAGCAGTACTTC	CSARSSGFSSYEQYF
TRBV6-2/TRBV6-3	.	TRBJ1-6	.	TGTGCCAGCAGCCTGGGTAGGGGGACTTCCCTCCACTTT	CASSLGRGTSLHF
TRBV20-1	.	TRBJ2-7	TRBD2	TGCAGTGCCGGGACTAGCGGGTGGGGTGAGCAGTACTTC	CSAGTSGWGEQYF
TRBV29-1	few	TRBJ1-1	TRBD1	TGCAGCGTTGCACAGGGGGAGGCTTTCTTT	CSVAQGEAFF
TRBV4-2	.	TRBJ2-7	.	TGTGCCAGCAGCCAGAACAGCAACTCCTACGAGCAGTACTTC	CASSQNSNSYEQYF
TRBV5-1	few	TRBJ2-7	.	TGCGCCAGCAGCTTGGACGGCAGGCCCAGGGAAAAGCAGTACTTC	CASSLDGRPREKQYF